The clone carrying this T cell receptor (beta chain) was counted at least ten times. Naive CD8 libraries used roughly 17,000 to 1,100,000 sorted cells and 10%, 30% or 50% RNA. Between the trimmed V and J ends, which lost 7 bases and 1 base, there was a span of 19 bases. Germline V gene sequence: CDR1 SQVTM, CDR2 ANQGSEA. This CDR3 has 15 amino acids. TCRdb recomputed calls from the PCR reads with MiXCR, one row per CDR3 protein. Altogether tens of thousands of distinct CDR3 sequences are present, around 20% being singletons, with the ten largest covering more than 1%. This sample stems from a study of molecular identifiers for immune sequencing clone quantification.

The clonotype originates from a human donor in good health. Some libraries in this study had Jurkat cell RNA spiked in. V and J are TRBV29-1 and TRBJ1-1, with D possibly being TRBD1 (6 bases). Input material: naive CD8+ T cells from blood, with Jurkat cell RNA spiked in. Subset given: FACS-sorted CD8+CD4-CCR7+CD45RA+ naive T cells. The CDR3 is CSALGGGWGNTEAFF. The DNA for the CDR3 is TGCAGCGCCCTGGGGGGGGGCTGGGGGAACACTGAAGCTTTCTTT.